This TCR beta chain was identified during a study of cytomegalovirus exposure and HLA in healthy donors. Points from the study as a whole: Among the CMV-associated chains, a few were confirmed in vitro as specific for CMV antigens. Reportedly, a later analysis found an Asian-associated ancestry cluster had fewer N-insertions than the roughly 700-donor mean.

V was cut by 4 bases and J by 3 bases, with 12 bases left in between. This CDR3 has 15 amino acids. Looked up from germline, CDR1 is LGHNA and CDR2 is YSLEER. About this clone itself: Its antigen remains unknown.

Vbeta (60) and Jbeta (13) primers were used in the PCR. Libraries were prepared by immunoSEQ multiplex PCR; TCRdb keeps only in-frame clonotypes and omits some of them. This specimen shows tens of thousands of clones; the ten leading clones hold roughly 14%. The TCR sequence derives from a man aged 50 or older in good health and CMV-seropositive. The chain employs TRBV4-3 and TRBJ2-2; possible D gene TRBD1, 6 bases. The specimen was PBMCs. The CDR3 region is CASSPDRLYTGELFF. The CDR3 nucleotides read TGCGCCAGCAGCCCCGACAGGCTATACACCGGGGAGCTGTTTTTT.